The entry that follows covers one TCR beta chain sequence. This sample is drawn from a study of shared clonotypes between healthy human individuals. The unsorted PBMC replicate PCRs were performed with roughly 300 ng DNA, tens of thousands of T cell genomes. Here immunoSEQ multiplex PCR was the method, and the copy in TCRdb shows in-frame clones only, minus some. In the table there are fewer than 650,000 clones, roughly four fifths of which are singletons. CDR1 is LNHDA, CDR2 SQIVND, per germline (reference sequence). V lost 4 bases and J lost 1; bases outside the gene matches: 9. This CDR3 has 18 amino acids.

The source material was PBMCs. The chain recombines TRBV19 with TRBJ2-2; TRBD2 matches 10 bases. This clonotype originated in a middle-aged woman in good health. Some clones in this sample may be carry-over from other donors' samples. CDR3 region: CASSTGVGLAKNTGELFF. The DNA of the CDR3 is TGTGCCAGTAGTACTGGAGTGGGACTAGCGAAGAACACCGGGGAGCTGTTTTTT. The full variable domain, completed using reference TRBV19 and TRBJ2-2, is DGGITQSPKYLFRKEGQNVTLSCEQNLNHDAMYWYRQDPGQGLRLIYYSQIVNDFQKGDIAEGYSVSREKKESFPLTVTSAQKNPTAFYLCASSTGVGLAKNTGELFFGEGSRLTVL.